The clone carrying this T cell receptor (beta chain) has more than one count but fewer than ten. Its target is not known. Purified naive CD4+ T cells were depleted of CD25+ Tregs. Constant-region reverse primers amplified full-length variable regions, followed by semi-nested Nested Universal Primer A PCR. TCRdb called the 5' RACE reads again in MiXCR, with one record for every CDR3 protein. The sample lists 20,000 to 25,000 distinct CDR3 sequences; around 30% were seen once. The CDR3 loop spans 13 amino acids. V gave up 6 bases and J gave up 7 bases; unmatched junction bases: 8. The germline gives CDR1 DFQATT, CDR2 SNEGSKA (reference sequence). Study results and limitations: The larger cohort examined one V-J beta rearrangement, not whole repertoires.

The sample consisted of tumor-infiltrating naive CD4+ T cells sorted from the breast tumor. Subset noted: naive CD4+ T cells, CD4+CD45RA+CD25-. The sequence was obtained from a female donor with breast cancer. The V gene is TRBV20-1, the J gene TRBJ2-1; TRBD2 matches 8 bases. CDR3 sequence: CSADKVAGNEQFF. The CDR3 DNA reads TGCAGTGCGGACAAGGTAGCGGGGAATGAGCAGTTCTTC.